This TCR beta chain was captured by sequencing in a study of blood T cells in healthy people across ages. General study findings and limits: Observed TCR beta diversity showed a strong correlation with the percentage of naive T cells as measured by flow cytometry. Aged donors had fewer naive CD4+ cells and lower diversity than long-lived donors.

Worth noting for this clonotype: What it binds is not known.

The draw of peripheral blood yielded ten milliliters from each donor. Combining a sample-barcoded 5' primer with a J-beta primer mix, a second PCR ran for roughly 7 to 11 cycles. MiXCR, run by TCRdb on the 5' RACE reads, gives a single entry per CDR3 protein. Here the sample spans hundreds of thousands of distinct CDR3 sequences, around 42% being singletons. This sequence originates from a man aged 55 to 70 in good health. Sequenced material: blood.

The CDR3 protein is CASSQGSINEQFF. For the CDR3, the DNA is TGTGCCAGCAGCCAAGGAAGTATCAATGAGCAGTTCTTC. The rearrangement links TRBV3-1 to TRBJ2-1; no firm D call. The V end lost 1 base, the J end lost 6 bases, and 7 bases lay between the germline ends. This CDR3 is 13 amino acids long. Germline CDR1 LGHDT, CDR2 YNNKEL (reference sequence).